Given below is one T cell receptor beta chain in context. Its target is not known. Time point given: blood from clinic visit 5 months post-surgery; TSC patient then seizure free. Surgery cases with the highest brain T cell transcript signatures were chosen for sequencing. Before surgery, patients took at least one anti-epileptic drug. The data derive from a study of brain T cells in children with intractable seizures. Data came from immunoSEQ multiplex PCR; TCRdb stores just in-frame clones and leaves some out. The table records about 340,000 clones, more than 85% of them present only once. Study findings and constraints: Patients' HCMV serostatus was unknown; virus specificity rests on CDR3 similarity alone. Clones missing pre-surgery may reflect undersampling of that blood sample.

CDR3 size: 13 residues. V was pared by 5 bases and J by 6 bases, with 5 bases of the junction left unmatched. The TCR was taken from a boy under three years old with tuberous sclerosis and intractable seizures. The J gene is TRBJ2-7, the V gene TRBV12-3 or TRBV12-4, with TRBD2 matching over 9 bases. The input for sequencing was peripheral blood, taken 5 to 6 months after surgery. CDR3 nucleotides: TGTGCCAGCAGTCCCCGGCGGGGGGGCGAGCAGTACTTC. This codes for CASSPRRGGEQYF.